This T cell receptor (beta chain) was captured in a study of type 1 regulatory T cells. V gave up 0 bases and J gave up 3 bases, with 12 bases separating them. Germline loops: CDR1 DFQATT, CDR2 SNEGSKA (reference sequence). The CDR3 contains 14 residues. Each CDR3 protein gets one entry after TCRdb re-called the reads with MiXCR. The sample yields tens of thousands of distinct CDR3 sequences, approximately 60% seen once. With regard to this clonotype: Its antigen is undetermined.

This receptor was obtained from a human donor in good health. The chain has TRBV20-1 and TRBJ2-7; D gene ambiguous. The sequenced sample was cultured non-Tr1 T cells, either the whole culture or a sorted T cell fraction (not recorded which). The CDR3 protein is CSARDNSLYYEQYF. The DNA for the CDR3 is TGCAGTGCTAGAGATAATAGCCTATACTACGAGCAGTACTTC.